These 9 T cell receptor beta chains originate from one sample sequenced in a study of cytomegalovirus exposure and HLA in healthy donors. The PCR had 60 Vbeta and 13 Jbeta primers. Data came from immunoSEQ multiplex PCR; TCRdb stores just in-frame clones and leaves some out. The data show approximately 120,000 clones, around 82% seen once. The sample was PBMCs. All receptors come from a man aged 35 to 55 in good health and CMV-seronegative.

The CDR3 bases are TGTGCCAGCAGCCTTCAGGGCAGTCGTGGTGAACTGTTTTTT. Its translation: CASSLQGSRGELFF. The chain links TRBV7-8 to TRBJ1-4, with a possible D match to TRBD1 (5 bases). The length of the CDR3 is 14 residues. Germline V gene lookup returns CDR1 SGHVS and CDR2 FQNEAQ. Between the trimmed V and J ends, which lost 5 bases and 12 bases, there was a span of 19 bases.

The chain links TRBV4-3 to TRBJ2-1, with 9 nucleotides matching TRBD2. Looked up from germline, CDR1 is LGHNA and CDR2 is YSLEER. The length of the CDR3 is 17 residues. V lost 4 bases, J lost 4 bases, and 11 bases stayed unmatched. CDR3 sequence (DNA): TGCGCCAGCAGCCTGCTTCCGGGCGGGGGGGGTTACAATGAGCAGTTCTTC. Its translation: CASSLLPGGGGYNEQFF.

The J gene is TRBJ2-7, the V gene TRBV19; tentative D call: TRBD1 (6 bases). The germline gives CDR1 LNHDA, CDR2 SQIVND (reference sequence). The CDR3 length is 14 residues. The V end lost 3 bases, the J end lost 3 bases, and 12 bases lay between the germline ends. CDR3 sequence: CASSMWDTSYEQYF. Here the CDR3 DNA reads TGTGCCAGTAGTATGTGGGACACCAGCTACGAGCAGTACTTC.

The chain employs TRBV6-6 and TRBJ2-2, with D possibly being TRBD1 (6 bases). Germline CDR1 MNHNY, CDR2 SVGAGI (reference sequence). V lost 5 bases, J lost 7 bases, and 14 bases lay in between. The CDR3 runs 14 residues. The CDR3 DNA follows: TGTGCCAGCAGTGCCTACACAGGGATCGGGGAGCTGTTTTTT. Protein product: CASSAYTGIGELFF.

This CDR3 reads CASSRTGQFYGYTF. DNA of the CDR3: TGTGCCAGCAGCCGGACGGGACAGTTCTATGGCTACACCTTC. The chain links TRBV5-6 to TRBJ1-2, with 7 nucleotides matching TRBD1. The CDR3 runs to 14 residues. The germline gives CDR1 SGHDT, CDR2 YYEEEE. J was trimmed by 4 bases and V by 4 bases; bases with no gene match: 7.

The chain carries TRBV6-6 and TRBJ2-3; D gene uncertain. Germline V CDR1 and CDR2: MNHNY, SVGAGI (reference sequence). Trimming took 6 bases from V and 4 from J, leaving 17 bases between them. The CDR3 has 15 amino acids. This CDR3 is CASSHPTRPPDTQYF. The CDR3 DNA follows: TGTGCCAGCAGCCACCCCACGCGTCCGCCAGATACGCAGTATTTT.

This clone was seen only once. The chain employs TRBV2 and TRBJ1-2, with 7 bases fitting TRBD1. Germline assignment: CDR1 SNHLY and CDR2 FYNNEI. With V trimmed by 6 bases and J by 4 bases, 11 bases remained unmatched. The CDR3 is 15 amino acids. As DNA, the CDR3 is TGTGCCAGCAGCCGGATATTGGGACAGCCCTATGGCTACACCTTC. This codes for CASSRILGQPYGYTF.

The chain employs TRBV7-8 and TRBJ1-1; TRBD1 agrees at 7 bases. From germline, CDR1 is SGHVS and CDR2 FQNEAQ. This CDR3 contains 13 residues. The V gene end was trimmed by 5 bases and the J gene end by 9 bases; junction bases not matched to a gene: 9. CDR3 sequence reads: CASSVAGQPKAFF. DNA of the CDR3: TGTGCCAGCAGCGTCGCGGGACAGCCAAAAGCTTTCTTT.

V gene TRBV7-9 combines with J gene TRBJ2-2; 13 positions agree with TRBD2. Germline V CDR1 and CDR2: SEHNR, FQNEAQ (reference sequence). The CDR3 runs to 17 residues. With V trimmed by 5 bases and J by 5 bases, 8 bases remained unmatched. CDR3 loop: CASSIRGLAGETGELFF. CDR3 coding DNA: TGTGCCAGCAGCATACGAGGACTAGCGGGGGAAACCGGGGAGCTGTTTTTT.